This T cell receptor beta chain originates from a study of siplizumab effects on memory and regulatory T cells. With 10 bases removed from V and 2 bases from J, the gap between germline ends came to 15 bases. The germline V gene encodes CDR1 LNHDA and CDR2 SQIVND (reference sequence). This CDR3 region has 13 residues. The data were produced by immunoSEQ multiplex PCR, yet TCRdb's version contains in-frame clones alone and is incomplete. The sample records just over 60,000 clones, less than 80% being singletons. The material sequenced was memory CD4+ T cells sorted from blood. The origin of this receptor is a human donor in good health. This chain joins TRBV19 and TRBJ2-7; unclear D gene. DNA for the CDR3: TGTGCCATAACCACCGGGCCCACCTACGAGCAGTACTTC. Protein product: CAITTGPTYEQYF. Filled out from reference TRBV19 and TRBJ2-7, the complete variable domain reads DGGITQSPKYLFRKEGQNVTLSCEQNLNHDAMYWYRQDPGQGLRLIYYSQIVNDFQKGDIAEGYSVSREKKESFPLTVTSAQKNPTAFYLCAITTGPTYEQYFGPGTRLTVT.